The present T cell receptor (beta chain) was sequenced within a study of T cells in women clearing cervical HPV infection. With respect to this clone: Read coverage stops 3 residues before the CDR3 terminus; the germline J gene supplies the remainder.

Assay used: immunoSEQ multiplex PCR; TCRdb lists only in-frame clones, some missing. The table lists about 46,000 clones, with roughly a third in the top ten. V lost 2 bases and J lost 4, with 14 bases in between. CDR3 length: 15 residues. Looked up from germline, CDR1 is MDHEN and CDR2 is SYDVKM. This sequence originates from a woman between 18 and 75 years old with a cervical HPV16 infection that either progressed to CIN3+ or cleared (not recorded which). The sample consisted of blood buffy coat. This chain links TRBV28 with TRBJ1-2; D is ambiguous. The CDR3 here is CASSLARLDIYGYTF. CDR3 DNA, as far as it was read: TGTGCCAGCAGTTTAGCTAGGTTAGATATCTATGGC.